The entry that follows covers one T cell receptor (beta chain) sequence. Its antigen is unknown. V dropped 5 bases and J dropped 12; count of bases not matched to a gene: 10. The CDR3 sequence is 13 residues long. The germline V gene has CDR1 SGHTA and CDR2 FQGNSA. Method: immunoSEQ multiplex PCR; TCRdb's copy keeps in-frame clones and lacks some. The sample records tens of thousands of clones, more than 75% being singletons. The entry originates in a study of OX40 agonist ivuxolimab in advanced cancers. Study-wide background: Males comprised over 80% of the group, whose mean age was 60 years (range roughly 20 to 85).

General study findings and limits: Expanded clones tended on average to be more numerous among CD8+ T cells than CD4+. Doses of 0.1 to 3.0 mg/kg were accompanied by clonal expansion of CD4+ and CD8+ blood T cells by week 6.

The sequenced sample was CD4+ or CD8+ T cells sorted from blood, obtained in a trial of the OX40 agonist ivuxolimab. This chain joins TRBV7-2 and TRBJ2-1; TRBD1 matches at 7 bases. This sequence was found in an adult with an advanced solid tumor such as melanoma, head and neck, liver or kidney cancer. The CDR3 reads CASSPDFQGVQFF. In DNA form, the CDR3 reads TGTGCCAGCAGCCCCGACTTTCAGGGGGTGCAGTTCTTC.